The 22 T cell receptor beta chains below all came from one sample that was sequenced in a study of identical twins' blood T cells (dated by TCRdb to 2012 to 2015). Libraries were made using 5' RACE. This sample was sequenced with an Illumina Genome Analyzer IIx. TCRdb ran its own pipeline on the public reads, namely fastp trimming at Q25 and MiXCR clone calling, and kept in-frame beta chains. Under each unique CDR3 protein, matching rows form one entry showing the most common genes and DNA. This sample comprises 350,000 to 400,000 distinct CDR3 sequences, approximately 30% of them detected only once. In total, the top ten clones hold 5.5% to 6.5% of the sample. The specimen sequenced was PBMCs. The receptors were gathered from a woman aged 18-49 years in good health.

The rearrangement links TRBV7-8 to TRBJ2-7; D not certain. CDR1 SGHVS and CDR2 FQNEAQ come from the germline V gene. This CDR3 spans 11 amino acids. V was pared by 6 bases and J by 7 bases, with 10 bases between. The CDR3 sequence: CASSSSHEQYF. The CDR3 DNA is TGTGCCAGCAGTTCTAGTCATGAGCAGTACTTC.

The table lists this clonotype with a few counts. The V and J genes are TRBV5-4 and TRBJ2-2; 10 nucleotides match TRBD2. The J segment lost 7 bases and the V segment lost 6 bases, leaving 9 bases of the junction unmatched. This CDR3 has 15 amino acids. Germline assignment: CDR1 SGHNT and CDR2 YYREEE (reference sequence). The DNA of the CDR3 is TGTGCCAGCACTAGCGGGGGCCCAGCTGACGGGGAGCTGTTTTTT. It yields the protein CASTSGGPADGELFF.

The chain employs TRBV11-2 and TRBJ2-5, with D tentatively TRBD1 or TRBD2 (5 bases each). The CDR3 is 18 residues long. Trimming removed 5 bases at V and 3 bases at J, with 25 bases between. From germline, CDR1 is SGHAT and CDR2 FQNNGV. CDR3 sequence (DNA): TGTGCCAGCAGCCAGACTTACGCGCCGGGACGGGAAAAAGAGACCCAGTACTTC. This codes for CASSQTYAPGREKETQYF.

This chain uses TRBV15 with TRBJ2-3, with D tentatively TRBD1 (5 bases). The V gene lost 8 bases and the J gene lost 2 bases, with 11 bases spanning the gap. The CDR3 is 13 residues long. Germline CDR1 reads LNHNV; CDR2 reads YYDKDF (reference sequence). Written as DNA, the CDR3 is TGTGCCACCGAGAGCAGGGACACAGATACGCAGTATTTT. Protein product: CATESRDTDTQYF.

The table lists this clonotype with many counts. The DNA for the CDR3 is TGCAGCGTCTATGTGTCCGGGCAGTTCTTC. Protein sequence: CSVYVSGQFF. The J gene is TRBJ2-1, the V gene TRBV29-1, with D unresolved. The CDR3 spans 10 residues. V was shortened by 6 bases and J by 12 bases, with 12 bases between the two germline ends. Germline V gives CDR1 SQVTM, CDR2 ANQGSEA.

This clonotype was observed a few times. A much larger clone lies a single base off, so this may be a read error. The chain combines TRBV7-9 with TRBJ2-2, with D perhaps TRBD2 (5 bases). The CDR3 loop spans 14 amino acids. Germline loops: CDR1 SEHNR, CDR2 FQNEAQ (reference sequence). The CDR3 is CASSWGVATEELFF. The CDR3 coding sequence is TGTGCCAGCAGCTGGGGAGTAGCGACCGAGGAGCTGTTTTTT. The whole variable domain, filled in from reference TRBV7-9 and TRBJ2-2, reads DTGVSQNPRHKITKRGQNVTFRCDPISEHNRLYWYRQTLGQGPEFLTYFQNEAQLEKSRLLSDRFSAERPKGSFSTLEIQRTEQGDSAMYLCASSWGVATEELFFGEGSRLTVL.

This clonotype showed up many times. The chain couples TRBV6-1 to TRBJ1-5; D is unclear. Trimming left V 10 bases short and J 2 bases short, with 12 bases between. Germline V gives CDR1 MNHNS, CDR2 SASEGT. There are 13 residues in the CDR3. CDR3 loop: CATLTSGNQPQHF. The CDR3 bases are TGTGCCACCTTGACTTCGGGCAATCAGCCCCAGCATTTT.

This chain connects TRBV30 to TRBJ2-1; TRBD2 might be the D (5 bases). CDR3 length: 11 residues. The V end was cut by 4 bases, the J end by 9 bases, with 10 bases between. Germline V CDR1 and CDR2: GTSNPN, SVGIG (reference sequence). CDR3 in DNA: TGTGCCTGGACTCACAGCGGTGAGCAGTTCTTC. This encodes CAWTHSGEQFF.

The rearrangement joins TRBV20-1 to TRBJ1-1; a possible D gene is TRBD1 (5 bases). The CDR3 totals 14 residues. Per germline, CDR1 DFQATT and CDR2 SNEGSKA (reference sequence). V lost 1 base and J 4 bases, leaving 13 bases between the germline ends. The CDR3 DNA reads as TGCAGTGCTAGAGTGGGGACCCTAGGCACTGAAGCTTTCTTT. Amino acid sequence: CSARVGTLGTEAFF.

The V and J genes are TRBV29-1 and TRBJ2-3; TRBD2 agrees at 9 bases. The V and J ends lost 6 bases and 0 bases, in that order; junction bases with no gene match: 4. Germline lookup yields CDR1 SQVTM and CDR2 ANQGSEA. The CDR3 length is 14 residues. The CDR3 sequence: CSVATSGSTDTQYF. CDR3 nucleotides: TGCAGCGTCGCCACTAGCGGGAGCACAGATACGCAGTATTTT.

The J gene is TRBJ1-2, the V gene TRBV29-1; 9 bases align to TRBD1. Germline CDR1 is SQVTM and CDR2 is ANQGSEA. CDR3 length equals 13 residues. The trim removed 8 bases at V and 13 bases at J, leaving 17 bases unmatched. CDR3 in DNA: TGCAGCTTTTGGGGGAACGGACAGGGGATTCCCACCTTC. It encodes CSFWGNGQGIPTF.

There are a few counts of this clonotype. V is TRBV18 and J is TRBJ2-5, with 10 bases lining up with TRBD2. Trimming at V came to 3 bases and at J to 8 bases, leaving 6 bases not matched to a gene. This CDR3 has 14 amino acids. Germline-derived CDR1 and CDR2 are KGHSH and LQKENI. DNA for the CDR3: TGTGCCAGCTCACCGGGCGGACTAGCGGAAACCCAGTACTTC. Its translation: CASSPGGLAETQYF.

About this clonotype itself: This clone may be a read error of a much larger clone one base away. The rearrangement uses TRBV12-3 or TRBV12-4 and TRBJ2-3, with TRBD1 as a possible D gene (6 bases). The CDR3 length is 14 residues. DNA of the CDR3: TGTGCCAGCAAATTTGACAGGAGCACAGATACGCAGTGTTTT. It codes for CASKFDRSTDTQCF.

This clonotype was observed a few times. The CDR3 region is CASRKGNMWGYTF. CDR3 coding DNA: TGTGCCAGCAGAAAAGGGAACATGTGGGGCTACACCTTC. The gene calls are TRBV27 and TRBJ1-2; D call uncertain. The CDR3 sequence is 13 residues long. Deletions cut 6 bases from V and 8 bases from J, with 16 bases between. Germline lookup yields CDR1 MNHEY and CDR2 SMNVEV (reference sequence).

The V gene is TRBV5-1, the J gene TRBJ2-7, with 9 bases that match TRBD2. The CDR3 sequence is 14 residues long. J gave up 2 bases and V 4 bases, and 4 bases lay outside the gene matches. From germline, CDR1 is SGHRS and CDR2 YFSETQ. CDR3 bases: TGCGCCAGCAGCGCGACTAGCGGCCCCTACGAGCAGTACTTC. Translated: CASSATSGPYEQYF.

The chain carries TRBV7-9 and TRBJ1-1; D might be TRBD1 (5 bases). Germline assignment: CDR1 SEHNR and CDR2 FQNEAQ (reference sequence). Trimming pared 11 bases from V and 1 base from J, leaving 17 bases between. This CDR3 contains 14 residues. The CDR3: CALPGGLGNTEAFF. The CDR3 coding sequence is TGTGCCCTCCCCGGGGGGTTGGGGAACACTGAAGCTTTCTTT.

This clonotype was recorded a few times. The rearrangement joins TRBV13 to TRBJ2-1, with TRBD2 matching over 7 bases. The CDR3 totals 14 residues. From germline, CDR1 is PRHDT and CDR2 FYEKMQ (reference sequence). V lost 2 bases and J lost 9; bases outside the gene matches: 7. CDR3 nucleotide sequence: TGTGCCAGCAGCTTATACCTGACTAGCAGTGAGCAGTTCTTC. It specifies CASSLYLTSSEQFF.

V gene TRBV13 combines with J gene TRBJ2-3, with TRBD2 identical over 12 bases. This CDR3 spans 16 amino acids. J gave up 3 bases and V 5 bases, and 6 bases lay outside the gene matches. The V gene's germline CDR1 is PRHDT and CDR2 FYEKMQ (reference sequence). CDR3 bases: TGTGCCAGCAGCGTCCCTAGCGGGGGGGCAACAGATACGCAGTATTTT. Its protein is CASSVPSGGATDTQYF.

This clonotype was seen a single time. The rearrangement uses TRBV10-3 and TRBJ1-2; tentatively, D is TRBD1 (6 bases). Germline loops: CDR1 ENHRY, CDR2 SYGVKD. The germline V and J ends were trimmed by 4 bases and 6 bases, with 15 bases remaining between them. The CDR3 sequence is 14 residues long. The CDR3 DNA reads TGTGCCATCAGTGTCGCAACAGGGAAGGATGGCTACACCTTC. Translating it yields CAISVATGKDGYTF.

The J gene is TRBJ2-3, the V gene TRBV2; possibly TRBD2 for D (6 bases). This CDR3 has 14 residues. The germline V and J ends were trimmed by 6 bases and 1 base, with 11 bases remaining between them. CDR1 SNHLY and CDR2 FYNNEI come from the germline V gene. The chain's CDR3 is CASRVSSGTDTQYF. In DNA, the CDR3 is TGTGCCAGCAGGGTGTCTAGCGGCACAGATACGCAGTATTTT.

This clonotype appeared once. The chain links TRBV20-1 to TRBJ1-1, with TRBD1 identical over 9 bases. CDR3 length: 14 residues. The germline gives CDR1 DFQATT, CDR2 SNEGSKA (reference sequence). V shed 6 bases and J 0 bases; nucleotides not matched to a gene: 5. The CDR3 loop is CSAHRGHMNTEAFF. CDR3 DNA sequence: TGCAGTGCGCACAGGGGGCACATGAACACTGAAGCTTTCTTT.

This chain connects TRBV5-1 to TRBJ1-3; D remains unclear. Trimming cost V 0 bases and J 2 bases, with 12 bases left between them. There are 16 residues in the CDR3. Germline-derived CDR1 and CDR2 are SGHRS and YFSETQ. DNA of the CDR3: TGCGCCAGCAGCTTGGGGTCCGGGATGACTGGAAACACCATATATTTT. Its protein product is CASSLGSGMTGNTIYF.